A selection of T cell receptor beta chains follows, all from one sample in a study of blood T cell repertoires in COVID-19. The table came from immunoSEQ multiplex PCR; TCRdb's copy has only in-frame clones and leaves some out. In the table there are a few hundred thousand clones, over 85% of which are singletons. Specimen: PBMCs or T cells enriched from blood (not recorded which). The receptors were gathered from a woman between 55 and 75 years old who had recovered from COVID-19. Each CDR3 is given with its conserved first and last residue. D genes are given only for firm matches. Rows give clone size only sometimes, using once, few, many, or a class for an expanded clone.

D gene	V gene	J gene	clone size	CDR3 protein	CDR3 DNA
TRBD1	TRBV18	TRBJ1-5	.	CASSPRTGGMEPQHF	TGTGCCAGCTCACCACGGACAGGGGGGATGGAGCCCCAGCATTTT
TRBD1	TRBV28	TRBJ2-3	.	CASSGSGTGSTDTQYF	TGTGCCAGCAGTGGCTCCGGGACAGGGAGCACAGATACGCAGTATTTT
.	TRBV11-1	TRBJ1-2	.	CASSSDSYGYTF	TGTGCCAGCAGCTCGGACAGCTATGGCTACACCTTC
.	TRBV7-3	TRBJ2-1	.	CASSLSWGPYNEQFF	TGTGCCAGCAGCTTATCGTGGGGCCCATACAATGAGCAGTTCTTC
TRBD1	TRBV14	TRBJ1-3	.	CASSQRQGLGNTIYF	TGTGCCAGCAGCCAACGACAGGGTCTGGGAAACACCATATATTTT
TRBD2	TRBV10-3	TRBJ2-7	.	CAISAGLAGGNEQYF	TGTGCCATCAGTGCGGGACTAGCGGGAGGTAACGAGCAGTACTTC
.	TRBV27	TRBJ1-2	.	CASSRERRGLYGYTF	TGTGCCAGCAGCCGCGAGCGCAGGGGCCTTTATGGCTACACCTTC
.	TRBV5-8	TRBJ1-6	once	CASSWGRGNYNSPLHF	TGTGCCAGCAGCTGGGGCCGGGGGAACTATAATTCACCCCTCCACTTT
.	TRBV7-8	TRBJ2-1	few	CASSTPFRSGLYNEQFF	TGTGCCAGCAGCACCCCCTTTAGGTCAGGGCTGTACAATGAGCAGTTCTTC
.	TRBV21-1	TRBJ1-3	few	CARRPGEGRNTIYF	TGTGCCAGGAGACCAGGGGAAGGGCGAAACACCATATATTTT
TRBD2	TRBV15	TRBJ2-1	.	CATSIGTSAYNEQFF	TGTGCCACCAGCATCGGGACTAGCGCTTACAATGAGCAGTTCTTC
.	TRBV28	TRBJ1-5	.	CASSTPGTPSNQPQHF	TGTGCCAGCAGCACCCCCGGGACACCTAGTAATCAGCCCCAGCATTTT
TRBD1	TRBV2	TRBJ1-2	once	CASSGQGDRYGYTF	TGTGCCAGCAGCGGACAGGGGGACCGATATGGCTACACCTTC
.	TRBV6-5	TRBJ1-1	.	CASRQQTGLGTEAFF	TGTGCCAGCAGGCAACAAACAGGGCTGGGGACTGAAGCTTTCTTT
.	TRBV24-1	TRBJ2-1	.	CATSFRGFNEQFF	TGTGCCACCAGCTTCAGGGGTTTCAATGAGCAGTTCTTC
.	TRBV9	TRBJ1-6	.	CASSGESGLYSPLHF	TGTGCCAGCAGCGGAGAATCAGGATTATATTCACCCCTCCACTTT
TRBD1	TRBV18	TRBJ2-1	.	CASSLTGTGGYNEQFF	TGTGCCAGCTCACTTACCGGGACAGGGGGTTACAATGAGCAGTTCTTC
.	TRBV9	TRBJ1-1	.	CASSVEGLNTEAFF	TGTGCCAGCAGCGTGGAGGGACTGAACACTGAAGCTTTCTTT
.	TRBV7-6	TRBJ1-3	.	CASSLGPGSGNTIYF	TGTGCCAGCAGCTTAGGTCCGGGATCCGGAAACACCATATATTTT
TRBD1	TRBV7-6	TRBJ1-2	.	CASSPRATGGIGYTF	TGTGCCAGCAGCCCACGCGCGACAGGGGGGATTGGCTACACCTTC
.	TRBV7-7	TRBJ2-5	.	CASSLTPVYQETQYF	TGTGCTAGCAGCTTAACTCCTGTTTACCAAGAGACCCAGTACTTC
.	TRBV7-2	TRBJ2-5	.	CASSSLDYQETQYF	TGTGCCAGCAGCTCACTCGATTATCAAGAGACCCAGTACTTC
.	TRBV27	TRBJ1-5	.	CASSLRGTQPQHF	TGTGCCAGCAGTTTACGGGGGACTCAGCCCCAGCATTTT
.	TRBV7-9	TRBJ1-1	.	CASSLVVARPEYTEAFF	TGTGCCAGCAGCTTAGTCGTTGCTAGGCCAGAATACACTGAAGCTTTCTTT
TRBD1	TRBV3-1/TRBV3-2	TRBJ1-3	.	CASSPDRGTGNTIYF	TGTGCCAGCAGCCCGGACAGGGGTACTGGAAACACCATATATTTT
.	TRBV16	TRBJ1-5	.	CASSQQLINQPQHF	TGTGCCAGCAGCCAACAACTGATAAATCAGCCCCAGCATTTT
TRBD1	TRBV9	TRBJ1-3	.	CASSVQGAAGNTIYF	TGTGCCAGCAGCGTCCAGGGGGCTGCGGGAAACACCATATATTTT
TRBD2	TRBV6-4	TRBJ2-3	few	CASSAIAGGADTQYF	TGTGCCAGCAGTGCCATAGCGGGGGGTGCAGATACGCAGTATTTT
.	TRBV6-5	TRBJ2-3	.	CASSYQGVADTQYF	TGTGCCAGCAGTTATCAGGGTGTAGCAGATACGCAGTATTTT
TRBD2	TRBV19	TRBJ2-1	.	CASSISGIYNEQFF	TGTGCCAGTAGTATTAGCGGGATCTACAATGAGCAGTTCTTC
.	TRBV28	TRBJ1-5	.	CASRESNQPQHF	TGTGCCAGCAGGGAGTCCAATCAGCCCCAGCATTTT
TRBD2	TRBV24-1	TRBJ2-3	.	CATSTTSGNADTQYF	TGTGCCACCAGTACGACTAGCGGGAACGCAGATACGCAGTATTTT
.	TRBV3-1/TRBV3-2	TRBJ1-2	.	CASYSPGRLDYGYTF	TGTGCCAGCTACTCCCCGGGTCGGTTGGACTATGGCTACACCTTC
TRBD2	TRBV27	TRBJ2-7	.	CASSTRLAGHSYEQYF	TGTGCCAGCAGTACCCGACTAGCGGGACACTCCTACGAGCAGTACTTC
.	TRBV5-1	TRBJ1-1	.	CASSFLTENTEAFF	TGCGCCAGCAGCTTCCTGACAGAAAACACTGAAGCTTTCTTT
.	TRBV28	TRBJ2-7	.	CASRQPGVREQYF	TGTGCCAGCAGGCAACCAGGGGTGAGGGAGCAGTACTTC
.	TRBV6-5	TRBJ2-3	.	CASSYSGGTDTQYF	TGTGCCAGCAGTTACTCGGGGGGAACAGATACGCAGTATTTT
TRBD1	TRBV10-3	TRBJ2-3	once	CAISEGQGGTDTQYF	TGTGCCATCAGTGAAGGCCAGGGGGGCACAGATACGCAGTATTTT
TRBD1	TRBV27	TRBJ1-6	.	CASSLARGPYNSPLHF	TGTGCCAGCAGTTTAGCCAGGGGGCCCTATAATTCACCCCTCCACTTT
.	TRBV2	TRBJ2-2	.	CASRKQSTDTGELFF	TGTGCCAGCAGGAAACAGAGCACAGATACCGGGGAGCTGTTTTTT
.	TRBV7-9	TRBJ2-7	.	CASSLEVTSYEQYF	TGTGCCAGCAGCTTGGAGGTCACCTCCTACGAGCAGTACTTC
TRBD1	TRBV7-8	TRBJ1-2	once	CASSSGQGGYGYTF	TGTGCCAGCAGCTCGGGACAGGGGGGCTATGGCTACACCTTC
TRBD1	TRBV12-3/TRBV12-4	TRBJ1-2	.	CASTRGQLYGYTF	TGTGCCAGCACTAGGGGGCAGCTTTATGGCTACACCTTC
.	TRBV5-4	TRBJ1-2	.	CASSLFGGSYGYTF	TGTGCCAGCAGCTTGTTCGGGGGTTCCTATGGCTACACCTTC
.	TRBV19	TRBJ1-1	.	CASSIAFRGYTEAFF	TGTGCCAGTAGTATCGCATTTAGAGGATACACTGAAGCTTTCTTT
TRBD1	TRBV7-2	TRBJ1-5	few	CASSSTGVGNQPQHF	TGTGCCAGCAGCAGCACAGGGGTTGGGAATCAGCCCCAGCATTTT
TRBD2	TRBV9	TRBJ2-3	.	CASSISGGTDTQYF	TGTGCCAGCAGCATAAGCGGGGGTACAGATACGCAGTATTTT
TRBD1	TRBV4-2	TRBJ1-1	.	CASSADRGSNTEAFF	TGTGCCAGCAGCGCGGACAGGGGGTCGAACACTGAAGCTTTCTTT
.	TRBV3-1/TRBV3-2	TRBJ1-1	.	CASSHTGFDTEAFF	TGTGCCAGCAGCCACACAGGGTTCGACACTGAAGCTTTCTTT
.	TRBV5-5	TRBJ2-2	.	CASSFDYTTGELFF	TGTGCCAGCAGCTTTGACTATACCACCGGGGAGCTGTTTTTT
TRBD2	TRBV5-1	TRBJ2-7	.	CASRDLAGAYEQYF	TGCGCCAGCCGCGATCTAGCGGGGGCCTACGAGCAGTACTTC
.	TRBV6-4	TRBJ1-1	.	CASSEFPGGGTEAFF	TGTGCCAGCAGTGAGTTTCCGGGCGGCGGGACTGAAGCTTTCTTT
.	TRBV24-1	TRBJ2-7	few	CATSRGLEQYF	TGTGCCACCAGTAGGGGCCTCGAGCAGTACTTC
TRBD2	TRBV2	TRBJ2-1	.	CASMRGLAGPAEQFF	TGTGCCAGCATGAGGGGACTAGCGGGGCCTGCGGAGCAGTTCTTC
.	TRBV7-3	TRBJ1-1	.	CASSLGGVAFF	TGTGCCAGCAGCTTAGGAGGGGTAGCTTTCTTT
.	TRBV19	TRBJ1-1	.	CASKEASNTEAFF	TGTGCCAGTAAAGAGGCAAGTAACACTGAAGCTTTCTTT
TRBD1	TRBV27	TRBJ1-5	.	CASSRSGTGGFQPQHF	TGTGCCAGCAGTCGCTCCGGGACAGGGGGCTTTCAGCCCCAGCATTTT